The 13 T cell receptor beta chains below all came from one sample that was sequenced in a study of blood T cell repertoires in COVID-19. The table came from immunoSEQ multiplex PCR; TCRdb's copy has only in-frame clones and leaves some out. The sample consists of roughly 150,000 clones, around 87% of them appearing once. Sequences were obtained from peripheral blood. The receptors were sampled from a woman of 80 years or more with COVID-19, enrolled during active disease.

The chain uses TRBV10-3 and TRBJ1-5, with 8 bases that match TRBD1. The J segment lost 2 bases and the V segment lost 9 bases, leaving 6 bases of the junction unmatched. The CDR3 is 14 amino acids. The V gene's germline CDR1 is ENHRY and CDR2 SYGVKD. CDR3 region: CAIRQGFGNQPQHF. The DNA for the CDR3 is TGTGCCATAAGACAGGGGTTTGGCAATCAGCCCCAGCATTTT.

The chain combines TRBV7-2 with TRBJ2-2; 9 positions agree with TRBD1. CDR1 and CDR2 (germline): SGHTA, FQGNSA. CDR3 size: 15 residues. J lost 5 bases, V lost 5 bases, and 6 bases had no gene match. The CDR3 is CASSRDRAVTGELFF. The CDR3, as DNA: TGTGCCAGCAGCCGGGACAGGGCCGTGACCGGGGAGCTGTTTTTT.

The genes are TRBV28 and TRBJ2-1, with TRBD2 matching over 11 bases. CDR3 size: 16 residues. CDR1 MDHEN and CDR2 SYDVKM come from the germline V gene. V shed 3 bases and J 4 bases; nucleotides not matched to a gene: 5. The CDR3 DNA is TGTGCCAGCAGTTTCATGGGACTAGCGGATTACAATGAGCAGTTCTTC. This translates into CASSFMGLADYNEQFF.

This clone occurred a few times. The V and J genes are TRBV10-1 and TRBJ2-2, with 15 bases fitting TRBD2. CDR1 is WNHNN, CDR2 SYGVQD, per germline (reference sequence). V lost 6 bases to trimming and J lost 4 bases; unmatched junction nucleotides: 3. The CDR3 runs to 16 residues. CDR3 DNA sequence: TGCGCCAGCAGGGGGACTAGCGGGAGGATCACCGGGGAGCTGTTTTTT. It specifies CASRGTSGRITGELFF.

The chain joins TRBV6-5 to TRBJ1-2; 9 bases map to TRBD1. The CDR3 covers 13 residues. Losses at the gene ends were 4 bases for V and 8 bases for J; bases not matched to a gene: 5. Germline-derived CDR1 and CDR2 are MNHEY and SVGAGI. CDR3 nucleotide sequence: TGTGCCAGCAGTTCCGGGACAGGGAACGGCTACACCTTC. Amino acid sequence: CASSSGTGNGYTF.

The rearrangement joins TRBV7-2 to TRBJ1-2; 7 nucleotides agree with TRBD1. The V gene end was trimmed by 5 bases and the J gene end by 1 base; junction bases not matched to a gene: 4. The CDR3 has 14 residues. Germline V gene sequence: CDR1 SGHTA, CDR2 FQGNSA. Here the CDR3 DNA reads TGTGCCAGCAGCCAGGGACAGATTAACTATGGCTACACCTTC. Protein product: CASSQGQINYGYTF.

The J gene is TRBJ2-4, the V gene TRBV19, with 7 bases aligning to TRBD2. In germline, CDR1 is LNHDA, CDR2 SQIVND (reference sequence). The CDR3 is 14 residues long. Unmatched junction bases numbered 9, after V lost 9 bases and J lost 4 bases. This chain's CDR3 is CASAPAGDKNIQYF. Here the CDR3 DNA reads TGTGCCAGCGCCCCGGCGGGGGATAAAAACATTCAGTACTTC.

V is TRBV5-1 and J is TRBJ2-1, with 10 nucleotides matching TRBD2. Per the germline V gene, CDR1 is SGHRS and CDR2 is YFSETQ. CDR3 length: 15 amino acids. Trimming at V came to 4 bases and at J to 7 bases, leaving 8 bases not matched to a gene. In DNA form, the CDR3 reads TGCGCCAGCAGCCTGACAGCGGGAGGGTTTAATGAGCAGTTCTTC. This sequence encodes CASSLTAGGFNEQFF.

V is TRBV5-1 and J is TRBJ1-1; 8 bases are shared with TRBD1. V lost 0 bases, J lost 3 bases, and 7 bases stayed unmatched. The CDR3 is 16 amino acids. Germline V lookup: CDR1 SGHRS, CDR2 YFSETQ. Here the CDR3 DNA reads TGCGCCAGCAGCTTGGGCGCGGACAGGGTTTACACTGAAGCTTTCTTT. It yields the protein CASSLGADRVYTEAFF.

This chain uses TRBV5-5 with TRBJ1-5, with D tentatively TRBD1 (5 bases). V dropped 2 bases and J dropped 4 bases, with 13 bases sitting between them. CDR1 and CDR2 from the germline V gene are SGHKS and YYEKEE (reference sequence). The CDR3 is 15 residues long. The chain's CDR3 is CASSLSWAGNQPQHF. The CDR3 coding sequence is TGTGCCAGCAGCTTATCCTGGGCAGGGAATCAGCCCCAGCATTTT.

The V and J genes are TRBV10-3 and TRBJ1-4, with 7 bases aligning to TRBD1. This CDR3 has 14 residues. V trimming: 10 bases; J trimming: 3 bases; junction bases outside the gene matches: 8. The germline V gene has CDR1 ENHRY and CDR2 SYGVKD. This chain's CDR3 is CATSRGRANEKLFF. The CDR3 DNA reads TGTGCCACCTCAAGGGGGCGTGCTAATGAAAAACTGTTTTTT.

The chain carries TRBV20-1 and TRBJ2-1, with a tentative D call TRBD2 (5 bases). Germline-derived CDR1 and CDR2 are DFQATT and SNEGSKA (reference sequence). The CDR3 has 11 amino acids. V was cut by 6 bases and J by 5 bases, with 8 bases left in between. The CDR3 nucleotides are TGCAGTGCGAGGGATCACAATGAGCAGTTCTTC. Translated, it gives CSARDHNEQFF.

The J gene is TRBJ2-7, the V gene TRBV5-1; 8 bases align to TRBD2. This CDR3 comprises 13 residues. The germline CDR1 and CDR2 sequences are SGHRS and YFSETQ. V trimming: 4 bases; J trimming: 3 bases; junction bases outside the gene matches: 3. CDR3 nucleotides: TGCGCCAGCAGCACTAGCGGAGACTACGAGCAGTACTTC. Protein: CASSTSGDYEQYF.